This is a list of T cell receptor beta chains from one sample in a study of cytomegalovirus exposure and HLA in healthy donors. The assay was immunoSEQ multiplex PCR, and TCRdb's table has in-frame clones only and misses some. Counted here are around 130,000 clones, roughly 84% occurring once; the ten biggest clones make up about 3%. Material: PBMCs. Receptor source: a woman aged 18 to 35 in good health and CMV-seropositive. The CDR3 runs from the conserved cysteine through the conserved F or W. D genes are given only for firm matches. Clone size, where shown, is once, few, many, or a class for clones that have expanded.

length	V	size	J	D	DNA	CDR3
14	TRBV7-2	NA	TRBJ1-1	NA	TGTGCCAGCAGCTCCCCTCACAGGGTAGGTGAAGCTTTCTTT	CASSSPHRVGEAFF
15	TRBV23-1	once	TRBJ2-4	TRBD1	TGCGCCAGCAGACCTCCCGGGACAGTCAAAAACATTCAGTACTTC	CASRPPGTVKNIQYF
12	TRBV29-1	NA	TRBJ2-5	TRBD2	TGCAGCGTCTGGACTAGTCAAGAGACCCAGTACTTC	CSVWTSQETQYF
16	TRBV7-9	NA	TRBJ2-1	TRBD2	TGTGCCAGCAGCTTAACTAGCGGGGGGGCCTGGAATGAGCAGTTCTTC	CASSLTSGGAWNEQFF
14	TRBV7-9	NA	TRBJ2-3	TRBD1	TGTGCCAGCAGCTTGGGGACAGCCACAGATACGCAGTATTTT	CASSLGTATDTQYF
15	TRBV4-2	NA	TRBJ2-7	TRBD2	TGTGCCAGCAGCCAAGATATCGGGGGGGGCTACGAGCAGTACTTC	CASSQDIGGGYEQYF
16	TRBV9	NA	TRBJ1-1	NA	TGTGCCAGCAGCCCAGATCCAGGGGTGCCGTCAACTGAAGCTTTCTTT	CASSPDPGVPSTEAFF
16	TRBV2	few	TRBJ1-4	NA	TGTGCCAGCAGCCTCGGGATCGGGGCAACTAATGAAAAACTGTTTTTT	CASSLGIGATNEKLFF
16	TRBV19	NA	TRBJ2-2	NA	TGTGCCAGTAGTATAGATAGTAGCCCTCACACCGGGGAGCTGTTTTTT	CASSIDSSPHTGELFF
13	TRBV10-1	NA	TRBJ2-3	TRBD2	TGCGCCAGCAGTGCGGATAGCGGGGGTACGCAGTATTTT	CASSADSGGTQYF
13	TRBV5-4	once	TRBJ2-1	NA	TGTGCCAGCAGCCTTGCGGTAGGTGGTGAGCAGTTCTTC	CASSLAVGGEQFF
16	TRBV7-9	NA	TRBJ2-3	TRBD2	TGTGCCAGCAGCCGGGGACTAGCGGGGCCTGGGGAGACGCAGTATTTT	CASSRGLAGPGETQYF
15	TRBV4-1	NA	TRBJ1-1	NA	TGCGCCAGCAGCCTATATTCCCCGGGGAACACTGAAGCTTTCTTT	CASSLYSPGNTEAFF
14	TRBV9	NA	TRBJ1-1	NA	TGTGCCAGCAGCCACAATGTTGGGAACACTGAAGCTTTCTTT	CASSHNVGNTEAFF
16	TRBV9	NA	TRBJ2-3	NA	TGTGCCAGCAGCCCCACAGGGTGGTCGGGCACAGATACGCAGTATTTT	CASSPTGWSGTDTQYF
16	TRBV18	NA	TRBJ2-5	NA	TGTGCCAGCTCACCCTCGACAGGGAAAGGGAGGGAGACCCAGTACTTC	CASSPSTGKGRETQYF
15	TRBV25-1	NA	TRBJ2-5	TRBD1	TGTGCCAGCAGTGACCCGGACAGGGCCCAAGAGACCCAGTACTTC	CASSDPDRAQETQYF
14	TRBV10-3	NA	TRBJ2-3	TRBD2	TGTGCCTCCACTAGCGGGGCCAGCACAGATACGCAGTATTTT	CASTSGASTDTQYF
11	TRBV27	NA	TRBJ1-1	NA	TGTGCCAGCAGGTCTTACACTGAAGCTTTCTTT	CASRSYTEAFF
15	TRBV4-1	NA	TRBJ2-3	NA	TGCGCCAGCAGCCAAGGGGAGGGGGTTGGTGATACGCAGTATTTT	CASSQGEGVGDTQYF
15	TRBV5-4	NA	TRBJ2-1	TRBD2	TGTGCCAGCAGCGCCGGACTAGCGGGGAACAATGAGCAGTTCTTC	CASSAGLAGNNEQFF
11	TRBV7-6	NA	TRBJ1-1	NA	TGTGCCAGCAGCTCCGGGGGTGAAGCTTTCTTT	CASSSGGEAFF
14	TRBV19	once	TRBJ1-6	TRBD1	TGTGCCAGTAGTATTCTGGGACAGGTTTCACCCCTCCACTTT	CASSILGQVSPLHF
14	TRBV28	few	TRBJ1-6	NA	TGTGCCAGCAGTTCAACAGGGCACAATTCACCCCTCCACTTT	CASSSTGHNSPLHF
11	TRBV20-1	NA	TRBJ2-7	NA	TGCAGTGCTACAGACGGCTACGAGCAGTACTTC	CSATDGYEQYF
15	TRBV6-6	NA	TRBJ2-1	TRBD2	TGTGCCAGCAGTTTTAGCGGGGGGGAGATAAATGAGCAGTTCTTC	CASSFSGGEINEQFF
17	TRBV6-1	few	TRBJ1-4	NA	TGTGCCAGCAGTGCGGGGTCTCGGGGGGGGAAAAATGAAAAACTGTTTTTT	CASSAGSRGGKNEKLFF
13	TRBV29-1	NA	TRBJ1-4	NA	TGCAGCGCCGGAGGGTCACCTAATGAAAAACTGTTTTTT	CSAGGSPNEKLFF
10	TRBV12-5	NA	TRBJ1-5	NA	TGTGCTAGTGGTTTTGATTGGCCGCATTTT	CASGFDWPHF
11	TRBV30	NA	TRBJ2-7	NA	TGTGCCTGGATTCAGGGGCACGAGCAGTACTTC	CAWIQGHEQYF
14	TRBV5-6	NA	TRBJ2-5	TRBD2	TGTGCCAGCTGGGGCGGGACTAGCGGTGAGACCCAGTACTTC	CASWGGTSGETQYF
16	TRBV6-6	NA	TRBJ2-3	TRBD2	TGTGCCAGCAGTTCCGGGACTAGCGGGGTCAGGGATACGCAGTATTTT	CASSSGTSGVRDTQYF
12	TRBV2	NA	TRBJ2-1	NA	TGTGCCAGCAGGGCGGACAGCAGGGAGCAGTTCTTC	CASRADSREQFF
16	TRBV5-4	NA	TRBJ2-2	NA	TGTGCCAGCAGCTTGAATTGGGCCCGGGATACCGGGGAGCTGTTTTTT	CASSLNWARDTGELFF
13	TRBV6-5	once	TRBJ1-3	NA	TGTGCCAGCCTGGGGGAGGCTGGAAACACCATATATTTT	CASLGEAGNTIYF
13	TRBV5-1	few	TRBJ1-2	TRBD1	TGCGCCAGCAGCTTCGACAGGGTGAATGGCTACACCTTC	CASSFDRVNGYTF
16	TRBV11-2	NA	TRBJ2-7	NA	TGTGCCAGCAGCTTGCCCCATGGGGTCGGGAGCTATGAGCAGTACTTC	CASSLPHGVGSYEQYF
11	TRBV2	once	TRBJ2-5	TRBD2	TGTGCCAGCGGGAGGGACGAGACCCAGTACTTC	CASGRDETQYF
9	TRBV30	NA	TRBJ2-7	NA	TGTGCCTGGTCGGGACTGCAGTACTTC	CAWSGLQYF
11	TRBV30	NA	TRBJ1-1	TRBD1	TGTGCCTGGAGCCAGGACAGGGAGGCTTTCTTT	CAWSQDREAFF
13	TRBV19	once	TRBJ1-1	TRBD1	TGTGCCAGTAAATGGGCAGGGGGGACTGAAGCTTTCTTT	CASKWAGGTEAFF
13	TRBV5-4	NA	TRBJ1-2	TRBD1	TGTGCCAGCAGCTTGGTCTGGGACAGCGGCTACACCTTC	CASSLVWDSGYTF
14	TRBV6-5	NA	TRBJ2-2	TRBD1	TGTGCCAGCAGGCGACAGGGGGCGTTGGGGGAGCTGTTTTTT	CASRRQGALGELFF
15	TRBV5-1	NA	TRBJ2-1	TRBD2	TGCGCTAGCAGCTTGGGACTAGCGGGGGGGACTGAGCAGTTCTTC	CASSLGLAGGTEQFF
14	TRBV25-1	NA	TRBJ2-1	TRBD2	TGTGCCAGCCTCATTAGCGGGGGGACTAATGAGCAGTTCTTC	CASLISGGTNEQFF
15	TRBV13	few	TRBJ2-3	TRBD2	TGTGCCAGCAGCATCGGACTAGCGGCGGCAGATACGCAGTATTTT	CASSIGLAAADTQYF
16	TRBV19	NA	TRBJ2-7	TRBD1	TGTGCCAGTAGCCAAACGAGACAGGGAAATTCCTACGAGCAGTACTTC	CASSQTRQGNSYEQYF
15	TRBV6-1	NA	TRBJ1-5	TRBD1	TGTGCCAGCACCGGGACAGGGGGCAACAATCAGCCCCAGCATTTT	CASTGTGGNNQPQHF
13	TRBV6-6	NA	TRBJ2-1	NA	TGTGCCACTATAGCGGACTCCTACAATGAGCAGTTCTTC	CATIADSYNEQFF
11	TRBV7-9	NA	TRBJ1-1	TRBD1	TGTGCCAGCAGCCAGGGGGGAAAAGCTTTCTTT	CASSQGGKAFF
15	TRBV27	NA	TRBJ2-1	TRBD2	TGTGCCAGCAGTTTTCTAGCGGGGGGCAACAATGAGCAGTTCTTC	CASSFLAGGNNEQFF
14	TRBV21-1	NA	TRBJ2-7	NA	TGTGCCAGCAGCAAAAAGAGGAGTACCTACGAGCAGTACTTC	CASSKKRSTYEQYF
12	TRBV27	once	TRBJ2-7	NA	TGTGCCAGCACCGATACTAGCTACGAGCAGTACTTC	CASTDTSYEQYF